This is a list of T cell receptor beta chains from one sample in a study of T cells in Graves' hyperthyroidism and ophthalmopathy. One entry per CDR3 protein results from TCRdb running MiXCR on the multiplex PCR reads. This table holds about 710,000 distinct CDR3 sequences, 15% to 20% found once. Material for sequencing was blood. The receptors shown here come from a young man with Graves' hyperthyroidism. The CDR3 runs from the conserved cysteine through the conserved F or W. The D gene is left open where the match is weak. Clone size is given for some rows only: seen once, a few or many times, or a class if the clone is expanded.

>few|TRBJ2-3|NA|TRBV18
TGTGCCAGCTCGCCTAGACAGAGGGTCACAGATACGCAGTATTTT
CASSPRQRVTDTQYF
>few|TRBJ2-3|TRBD2|TRBV30
TGTGCCTGGAACAGGGGGCTACTAGCGGGAGAGGCAGATACGCAGTATTTT
CAWNRGLLAGEADTQYF
>many|TRBJ2-7|TRBD2|TRBV6-2/TRBV6-3
TGTGCCAGCAGTTATGGAAGCGGGGACGAGCAGTACTTC
CASSYGSGDEQYF
>NA|TRBJ2-3|TRBD1|TRBV10-1
TGCGCCAGCAGTCCACCCCTCCCGGGACAGGGGAGGACAGATACGCAGTATTTT
CASSPPLPGQGRTDTQYF
>NA|TRBJ2-3|TRBD1|TRBV6-2/TRBV6-3
TGTGCCAGCAGTCGCACCTTCCCTGCCAGGGGGACAGATACGCAGTATTTT
CASSRTFPARGTDTQYF
>many|TRBJ2-5|NA|TRBV3-1
TGTGCCAGCAGCCAAGTTCCCGCTCCGGGGGAGACCCAGTACTTC
CASSQVPAPGETQYF
>NA|TRBJ2-7|TRBD2|TRBV20-1
TGCAGTGCTAGACTGAACGGGAGGGTCTACGAGCAGTACTTC
CSARLNGRVYEQYF
>many|TRBJ2-2|TRBD2|TRBV12-3/TRBV12-4
TGTGCCAGCAGCCCCCGGGGAGGGAGGGCCACCGGGGAGCTGTTTTTT
CASSPRGGRATGELFF
>NA|TRBJ2-3|TRBD1|TRBV29-1
TGCAGCGTTGATGGGACAGGGGGCGGTGTGCCAGATACGCAGTATTTT
CSVDGTGGGVPDTQYF
>NA|TRBJ1-1|NA|TRBV20-1
TGCAGTGCTAGCCTGGGAGGGGGCACTGAAGCTTTCTTT
CSASLGGGTEAFF
>many|TRBJ2-7|TRBD2|TRBV11-2
TGTGCCAGCAGCCACGGGACTAGCGGGAGCTACGAGCAGTACTTC
CASSHGTSGSYEQYF
>many|TRBJ1-2|NA|TRBV28
TGTGCCAGCAGCCCTCCAACCGGCCGAGGGACTGGCTACACCTTC
CASSPPTGRGTGYTF
>many|TRBJ2-3|NA|TRBV12-3/TRBV12-4
TGTGCCAGCAGTCCAAGTAGGGTTACAGATACGCAGTATTTT
CASSPSRVTDTQYF
>NA|TRBJ1-3|NA|TRBV29-1
TGCAGCGTTGAGCTGGGGGTCGGAAACACCATATATTTT
CSVELGVGNTIYF
>few|TRBJ2-7|NA|TRBV10-2
TGCGCCAGCAGTGAGAGGGGGTGGGGCTACGAGCAGTACTTC
CASSERGWGYEQYF
>many|TRBJ1-1|NA|TRBV20-1
TGCAGTGCCTTACAGGGGAACACTGAAGCTTTCTTT
CSALQGNTEAFF
>few|TRBJ2-7|TRBD2|TRBV20-1
TGCAGTGCCTTACCCCCGGGGGGAGGGTTCTCCTACGAGCAGTACTTC
CSALPPGGGFSYEQYF
>many|TRBJ1-1|NA|TRBV6-1
TGTGCCAGCAGTCGAGGGTATTTGACTGAAGCTTTCTTT
CASSRGYLTEAFF
>many|TRBJ1-1|NA|TRBV11-3
TGTGCCAGCAGAAGGTCTTACGGGAACACTGAAGCTTTCTTT
CASRRSYGNTEAFF
>few|TRBJ1-1|TRBD1|TRBV20-1
TGCAGTGCTAGACACCGCGGACAGGGGGGTAAGGCTGAAGCTTTCTTT
CSARHRGQGGKAEAFF
>NA|TRBJ2-2|NA|TRBV2
TGTGCCAGCAGTCCCCTGGGGGTGAACACCGGGGGGCTGTTTTTT
CASSPLGVNTGGLFF
>once|TRBJ2-6|NA|TRBV6-1
TGTGCCAGCAGTGACGACAGCTTTGGGGCCAACGTCCTGACTTTC
CASSDDSFGANVLTF
>NA|TRBJ2-1|NA|TRBV19
TGTGCCAGTAGCGGCGGACGGCCCAGCTACAATGAGCAGTTCTTC
CASSGGRPSYNEQFF
>many|TRBJ2-1|TRBD2|TRBV7-2
TGTGCCAGCAGCCCGCAACACACGGCTAGCGGTATCCCCTACAATGAGCAGTTCTTC
CASSPQHTASGIPYNEQFF